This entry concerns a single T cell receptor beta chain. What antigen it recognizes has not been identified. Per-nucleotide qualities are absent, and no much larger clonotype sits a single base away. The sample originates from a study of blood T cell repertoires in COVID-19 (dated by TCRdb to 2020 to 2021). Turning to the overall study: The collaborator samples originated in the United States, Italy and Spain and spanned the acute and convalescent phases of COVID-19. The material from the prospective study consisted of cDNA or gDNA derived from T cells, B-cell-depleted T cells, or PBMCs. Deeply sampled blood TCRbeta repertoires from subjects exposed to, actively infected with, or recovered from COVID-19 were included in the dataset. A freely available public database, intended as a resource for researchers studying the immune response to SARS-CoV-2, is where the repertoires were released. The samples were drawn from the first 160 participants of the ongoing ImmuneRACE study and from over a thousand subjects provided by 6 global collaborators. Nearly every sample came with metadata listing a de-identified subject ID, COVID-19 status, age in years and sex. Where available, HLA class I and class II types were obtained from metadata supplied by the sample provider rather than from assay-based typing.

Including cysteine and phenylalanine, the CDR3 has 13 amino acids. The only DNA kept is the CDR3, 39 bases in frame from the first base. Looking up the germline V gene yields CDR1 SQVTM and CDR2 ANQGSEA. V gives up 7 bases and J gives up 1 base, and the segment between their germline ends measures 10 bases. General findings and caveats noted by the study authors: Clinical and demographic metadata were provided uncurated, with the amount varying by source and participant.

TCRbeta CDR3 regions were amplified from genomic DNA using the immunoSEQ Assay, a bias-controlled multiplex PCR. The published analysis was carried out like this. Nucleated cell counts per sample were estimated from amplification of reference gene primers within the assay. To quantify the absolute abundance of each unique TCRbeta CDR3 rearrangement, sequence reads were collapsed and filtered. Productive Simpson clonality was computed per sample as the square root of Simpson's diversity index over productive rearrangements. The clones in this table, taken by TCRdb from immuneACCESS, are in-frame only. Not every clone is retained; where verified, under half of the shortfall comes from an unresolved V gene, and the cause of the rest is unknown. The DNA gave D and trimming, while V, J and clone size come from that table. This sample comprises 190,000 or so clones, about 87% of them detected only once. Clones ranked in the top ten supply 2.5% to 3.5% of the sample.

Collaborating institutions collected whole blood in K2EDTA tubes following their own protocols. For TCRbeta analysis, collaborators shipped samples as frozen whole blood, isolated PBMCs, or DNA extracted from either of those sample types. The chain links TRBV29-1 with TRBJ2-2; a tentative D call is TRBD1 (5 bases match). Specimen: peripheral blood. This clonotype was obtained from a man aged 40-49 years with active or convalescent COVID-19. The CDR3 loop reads CSGLQENTGELFF. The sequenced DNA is TGCAGCGGGCTACAGGAGAACACCGGGGAGCTGTTTTTT.